This TCR beta chain was documented in a study of shared clonotypes between healthy human individuals. Study overall: Aged 18 to 49, the donors were two women and three men.

The CDR3 length is 14 residues. After removal of 0 bases from V and 11 bases from J, the junction contained 10 bases not matched to a gene. Germline CDR1 is SGDLS and CDR2 is YYNGEE. Naive CD8 cells lacked CD45RO and underwent positive selection for CCR7, leaving out terminally differentiated effector memory CD45RA+ cells. Using immunoSEQ multiplex PCR, the repertoire was profiled, and TCRdb retains in-frame clones only, with some absent. The table includes some 2.1 million clones, about 95% detected once. Sequenced sample: naive CD8+ T cells sorted from blood. The J gene is TRBJ1-1, the V gene TRBV9; 7 nucleotides agree with TRBD1. The sequence was collected from a man between 18 and 35 years old in good health. The CDR3 protein is CASSVAGTGDAAFF. The CDR3 bases are TGTGCCAGCAGCGTAGCCGGAACAGGGGATGCTGCTTTCTTT.